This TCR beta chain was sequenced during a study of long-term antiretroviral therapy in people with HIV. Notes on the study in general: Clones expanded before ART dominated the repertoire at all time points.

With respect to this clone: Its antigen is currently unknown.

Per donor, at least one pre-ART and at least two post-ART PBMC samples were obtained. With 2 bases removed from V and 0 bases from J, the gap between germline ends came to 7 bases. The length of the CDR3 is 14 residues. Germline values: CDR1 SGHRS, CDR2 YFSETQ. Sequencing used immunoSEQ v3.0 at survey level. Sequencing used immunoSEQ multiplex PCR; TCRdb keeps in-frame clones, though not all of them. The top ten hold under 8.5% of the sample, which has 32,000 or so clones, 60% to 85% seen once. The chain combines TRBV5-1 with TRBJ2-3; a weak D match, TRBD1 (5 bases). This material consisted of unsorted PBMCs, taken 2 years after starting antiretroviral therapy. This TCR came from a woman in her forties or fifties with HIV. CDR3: CASSLQASTDTQYF. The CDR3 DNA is TGCGCCAGCAGCTTACAGGCTAGCACAGATACGCAGTATTTT.